This entry lists 32 T cell receptor beta chains sequenced from one sample in a study of T cell repertoires in cytomegalovirus infection. No antigen has been identified for these receptors. Each CDR3 protein is one row after TCRdb ran MiXCR on the reads. This table has 650,000 to 850,000 distinct CDR3 sequences, approximately 32% appearing once. This specimen consisted of cultured CD8+ T cells from PBMCs, obtained from culture after CMV antigen stimulation. Receptors were obtained from a human donor in good health (CMV status not recorded). Some clones in this sample may be carry-over from other donors' samples.

This chain joins TRBV2 and TRBJ1-6; TRBD1 agrees at 9 bases. CDR3 size: 15 residues. With 5 bases clipped from V and 8 bases from J, the junction kept 7 bases outside the gene matches. CDR1 is SNHLY, CDR2 FYNNEI, per germline. The CDR3 region is CASSQSRDRDSPLHF. The CDR3 DNA sequence: TGTGCCAGCAGTCAATCTAGGGACAGGGATTCACCCCTCCACTTT.

The V and J genes are TRBV2 and TRBJ2-1; 10 nucleotides line up with TRBD2. With V trimmed by 4 bases and J by 5 bases, 5 bases remained unmatched. The CDR3 totals 15 residues. Germline V CDR1 and CDR2: SNHLY, FYNNEI. The CDR3 bases are TGTGCCAGCAGTGCGACTAGCGGGCGGGACAATGAGCAGTTCTTC. Translated, it gives CASSATSGRDNEQFF.

The CDR3 region is CASSVGWNSTDTQYF. CDR3 coding DNA: TGTGCCAGCAGCGTAGGGTGGAACAGCACAGATACGCAGTATTTT. The V and J genes are TRBV9 and TRBJ2-3; no clear D. Germline V gene sequence: CDR1 SGDLS, CDR2 YYNGEE. Trimming pared 0 bases from V and 0 bases from J, leaving 8 bases between. CDR3 length: 15 residues.

Only a few counts were recorded for this clonotype. The chain joins TRBV12-3 or TRBV12-4 to TRBJ2-3; D tentatively fits TRBD1 or TRBD2 (5 bases each). The CDR3 runs to 16 residues. Trimming shortened V by 4 bases and J by 3 bases, and 17 bases separated the two germline ends. CDR3 residues: CASSSSRDRYTDTQYF. CDR3 bases: TGTGCCAGCAGTTCTAGCCGGGACCGGTATACAGATACGCAGTATTTT.

The V gene is TRBV27, the J gene TRBJ1-6; D may be TRBD1 (5 bases). Germline V gene data show CDR1 as MNHEY and CDR2 as SMNVEV (reference sequence). The V gene lost 4 bases and the J gene lost 4 bases, with 17 bases spanning the gap. This CDR3 contains 17 residues. The CDR3 bases are TGTGCCAGCAGTTCCGAGCAGGGAAAGGTGTATAATTCACCCCTCCACTTT. This gives the protein CASSSEQGKVYNSPLHF.

The rearrangement uses TRBV29-1 and TRBJ1-1; D not resolved. This CDR3 is 15 amino acids long. Germline CDR1 is SQVTM and CDR2 is ANQGSEA. Trimming pared 3 bases from V and 3 bases from J, leaving 17 bases between. DNA for the CDR3: TGCAGCGTTGAGGGGAAAGACACCCTCTACACTGAAGCTTTCTTT. It translates to CSVEGKDTLYTEAFF.

The rearrangement joins TRBV7-6 to TRBJ1-6; TRBD1 might be the D (5 bases). Germline CDR1 SGHVS, CDR2 FNYEAQ. Between the trimmed V and J ends, which lost 2 bases and 13 bases, there was a span of 15 bases. The CDR3 totals 14 residues. This chain's CDR3 is CASSLPGRVPPLHF. Here the CDR3 DNA reads TGTGCCAGCAGCTTACCGGGACGGGTGCCCCCCCTCCACTTT.

CDR3 in amino acids: CSAPPRAVGDGYTF. CDR3 nucleotides: TGCAGTGCCCCCCCGAGGGCAGTTGGGGATGGCTACACCTTC. This sequence joins TRBV20-1 and TRBJ1-2; D call uncertain. CDR3 length: 14 amino acids. Trimming stripped 6 bases from V and 6 bases from J, with 20 bases between. The V gene's germline CDR1 is DFQATT and CDR2 SNEGSKA (reference sequence).

The chain uses TRBV5-5 and TRBJ1-1; tentative D call: TRBD1 (5 bases). With 1 base removed from V and 3 bases from J, the gap between germline ends came to 10 bases. Germline V lookup: CDR1 SGHKS, CDR2 YYEKEE (reference sequence). This CDR3 contains 14 residues. CDR3 in DNA: TGTGCCAGCAGCTTGTGGGGGGAAGACACTGAAGCTTTCTTT. Translated, it gives CASSLWGEDTEAFF.

The chain links TRBV9 to TRBJ1-2; 9 bases line up with TRBD1. The CDR3 extends over 15 amino acids. CDR1 and CDR2 (germline): SGDLS, YYNGEE. V shed 0 bases, J shed 2 bases, and the junction held 2 bases outside the gene matches. The CDR3, as DNA: TGTGCCAGCAGCGTAGGGGACAGGGTGAACTATGGCTACACCTTC. The encoded protein is CASSVGDRVNYGYTF.

This clonotype was seen at least ten times. V and J are TRBV7-2 and TRBJ1-1, with 7 bases matching TRBD1. Germline V gene lookup returns CDR1 SGHTA and CDR2 FQGNSA. The CDR3 spans 14 residues. Trimming at V came to 1 base and at J to 11 bases, leaving 10 bases not matched to a gene. The CDR3 reads CASSLGQGTTEAFF. The CDR3 region has the DNA TGTGCCAGCAGCTTAGGACAGGGTACGACGGAGGCTTTCTTT. Together with reference TRBV7-2 and TRBJ1-1, the CDR3 gives the full variable domain: GAGVSQSPSNKVTEKGKDVELRCDPISGHTALYWYRQSLGQGLEFLIYFQGNSAPDKSGLPSDRFSAERTGGSVSTLTIQRTQQEDSAVYLCASSLGQGTTEAFFGQGTRLTVV.

This clonotype came up a few times. V usage is TRBV24-1 and J usage is TRBJ2-3; tentatively, D is TRBD1 (6 bases). The CDR3 length is 16 residues. Trimming removed 6 bases from V and 0 bases from J, with 15 bases in between. Germline V gives CDR1 KGHDR, CDR2 SFDVKD. CDR3 bases: TGTGCCACCAGTCATCGCCGGGACACTAGCACAGATACGCAGTATTTT. This translates into CATSHRRDTSTDTQYF.

The sample holds a few counts of this clonotype. The chain has TRBV7-8 and TRBJ1-5; no clear D gene. Trimming stripped 1 base from V and 5 bases from J, with 9 bases between. CDR3 length: 14 residues. Germline loops: CDR1 SGHVS, CDR2 FQNEAQ. CDR3 coding DNA: TGTGCCAGCAGCTTAGGCAGGACTTATCAGCCCCAGCATTTT. Translating it yields CASSLGRTYQPQHF. The full variable domain, with the rest looked up from reference TRBV7-8 and TRBJ1-5, is GAGVSQSPRYKVAKRGQDVALRCDPISGHVSLFWYQQALGQGPEFLTYFQNEAQLDKSGLPSDRFFAERPEGSVSTLKIQRTQQEDSAVYLCASSLGRTYQPQHFGDGTRLSIL.

This clonotype turned up a few times. This sequence joins TRBV9 and TRBJ2-3; D is undetermined. Per the germline V gene, CDR1 is SGDLS and CDR2 is YYNGEE. This CDR3 spans 14 amino acids. Trimming cost V 3 bases and J 4 bases, with 12 bases left between them. The CDR3 loop reads CASSDEGLADTQYF. CDR3 DNA sequence: TGTGCCAGCAGCGATGAAGGGCTAGCAGATACGCAGTATTTT.

Turning to this clonotype: A read error may account for a junction end that differs from germline. DNA of the CDR3: TGTGCCAGCAGCCGGCGATCACAGACAGGGGGGCTAACAGATATGCAGTATTTT. Its protein is CASSRRSQTGGLTDMQYF. The V gene is TRBV11-2, the J gene TRBJ2-3; TRBD1 agrees at 9 bases. This CDR3 contains 18 residues. Germline V gene sequence: CDR1 SGHAT, CDR2 FQNNGV. The full variable domain, its missing parts supplied by reference TRBV11-2 and TRBJ2-3, is EAGVAQSPRYKIIEKRQSVAFWCNPISGHATLYWYQQILGQGPKLLIQFQNNGVVDDSQLPKDRFSAERLKGVDSTLKIQPAKLEDSAVYLCASSRRSQTGGLTDMQYFGPGTRLTVL.

The chain uses TRBV19 and TRBJ1-5; D is unclear. CDR1 LNHDA and CDR2 SQIVND come from the germline V gene (reference sequence). This CDR3 region has 15 residues. Deletions cut 5 bases from V and 0 bases from J, with 11 bases between. CDR3 coding DNA: TGTGCCAGTAGTGCGGGCAGATATAGCAATCAGCCCCAGCATTTT. It codes for CASSAGRYSNQPQHF.

The V and J genes are TRBV14 and TRBJ2-7, with a weak D call TRBD2 (6 bases). The CDR3 has 14 residues. Trimming took 2 bases from V and 5 from J, leaving 13 bases between them. Germline V gene sequence: CDR1 SGHDN, CDR2 FVKESK. CDR3 nucleotide sequence: TGTGCCAGCAGCCAATTTGCGGGGCTCAACGAGCAGTACTTC. As protein: CASSQFAGLNEQYF.

V and J are TRBV7-6 and TRBJ2-3; the D is unclear. V lost 0 bases and J lost 4, with 8 bases in between. Germline CDR1 reads SGHVS; CDR2 reads FNYEAQ. The CDR3 consists of 14 residues. CDR3 amino acids: CASSLAGWSDTQYF. CDR3 DNA: TGTGCCAGCAGCTTAGCAGGGTGGTCAGATACGCAGTATTTT.

The chain carries TRBV2 and TRBJ1-2; D unresolved. CDR1 and CDR2 from the germline V gene are SNHLY and FYNNEI. This CDR3 spans 11 amino acids. V lost 9 bases, J lost 4 bases, and 9 bases lay in between. CDR3 protein: CARGPSYGYTF. In DNA form, the CDR3 reads TGTGCCAGAGGGCCCTCCTATGGCTACACCTTC.

The CDR3 reads CASSEWTSGGFSTDTQYF. In DNA, the CDR3 is TGTGCCAGCAGTGAATGGACTAGCGGGGGGTTTAGCACAGATACGCAGTATTTT. The chain combines TRBV25-1 with TRBJ2-3; TRBD2 matches 14 bases. V shed 1 base and J 0 bases; nucleotides not matched to a gene: 3. This CDR3 spans 18 amino acids. The V gene's germline CDR1 is MGHDK and CDR2 SYGVNS.

This clonotype occurred many times. The chain links TRBV7-2 to TRBJ2-7; the D is unclear. Trimming pared 3 bases from V and 7 bases from J, leaving 10 bases between. Per germline, CDR1 SGHTA and CDR2 FQGNSA. There are 12 residues in the CDR3. The CDR3 here is CASSFSLGEQYV. The CDR3 DNA follows: TGTGCCAGCAGCTTTAGTCTGGGGGAGCAGTACGTC.

The chain employs TRBV6-6 and TRBJ2-7; weak D call: TRBD2 (5 bases). This CDR3 region has 10 residues. V lost 11 bases and J 4 bases, leaving 9 bases between the germline ends. The germline gives CDR1 MNHNY, CDR2 SVGAGI (reference sequence). The CDR3 reads CALGDYEQYV. CDR3 nucleotide sequence: TGTGCCCTCGGGGATTACGAGCAGTACGTC.

This chain joins TRBV20-1 and TRBJ1-5; 7 bases are a match to TRBD1. The V segment lost 6 bases and the J segment 2 bases; nucleotides outside the gene matches: 10. Germline values: CDR1 DFQATT, CDR2 SNEGSKA (reference sequence). This CDR3 has 15 residues. CDR3 loop: CSARDRAGGNQPQHF. CDR3 DNA: TGCAGTGCCCGAGACAGGGCGGGGGGCAATCAGCCCCAGCATTTT.

This clonotype was seen repeatedly, ten times or more. The rearrangement joins TRBV7-3 to TRBJ2-2; TRBD2 agrees at 7 bases. The CDR3 has 17 amino acids. V was clipped by 0 bases and J by 1 base; unmatched bases: 5. The V gene's germline CDR1 is SGHTA and CDR2 FQGTGA. The CDR3, as DNA: TGTGCCAGCAGCTTAACCAGCGGGGTCCGGAACACCGGGGAGCTGTTTTTT. It encodes CASSLTSGVRNTGELFF.

Ten or more counts support this clonotype. The chain joins TRBV7-2 to TRBJ2-3, with no clear D. The CDR3 spans 14 residues. V dropped 2 bases and J dropped 5 bases, with 11 bases sitting between them. Germline assignment: CDR1 SGHTA and CDR2 FQGNSA. CDR3 bases: TGTGCCAGCAGCTTATTAGGTTATGAAGATACGCAGTATTTT. Encoded protein: CASSLLGYEDTQYF.

This clonotype was observed a few times. This chain uses TRBV4-1 with TRBJ1-2; D gene unclear. Trimming took 0 bases from V and 3 from J, leaving 11 bases between them. The CDR3 is made up of 15 amino acids. Per the germline V gene, CDR1 is MGHRA and CDR2 is YSYEKL. In nucleotides, the CDR3 is TGCGCCAGCAGCCAAGATGAGATTCCCTACTATGGCTACACCTTC. Translation: CASSQDEIPYYGYTF.

The chain has TRBV29-1 and TRBJ1-1; D is possibly TRBD1 (5 bases). CDR1 is SQVTM, CDR2 ANQGSEA, per germline. This CDR3 region has 14 residues. V gave up 3 bases and J gave up 3 bases, with 14 bases separating them. CDR3 region: CSVDQGNGYTEAFF. In DNA, the CDR3 is TGCAGCGTTGACCAGGGAAACGGGTACACTGAAGCTTTCTTT.

This clonotype was seen a few times. The chain links TRBV7-9 to TRBJ2-7; 7 bases agree with TRBD1. Germline CDR1 is SEHNR and CDR2 is FQNEAQ (reference sequence). V lost 0 bases and J lost 7; bases outside the gene matches: 6. The CDR3 totals 14 residues. DNA of the CDR3: TGTGCCAGCAGCTTAGCGGGACAGCCTCGGGAGCAGTACTTC. Translating it yields CASSLAGQPREQYF. Full variable domain (remainder filled in from reference TRBV7-9 and TRBJ2-7): DTGVSQNPRHKITKRGQNVTFRCDPISEHNRLYWYRQTLGQGPEFLTYFQNEAQLEKSRLLSDRFSAERPKGSFSTLEIQRTEQGDSAMYLCASSLAGQPREQYFGPGTRLTVT.

In its sample, this clonotype was seen a few times. The chain uses TRBV11-2 and TRBJ2-2, with D perhaps TRBD2 (5 bases). V was clipped by 4 bases and J by 7 bases, with 10 bases between them. The germline V gene encodes CDR1 SGHAT and CDR2 FQNNGV. The CDR3 sequence is 13 residues long. CDR3 sequence (DNA): TGTGCCAGCAGCTCCCTAAGCGGCGGGGAGCTGTTTTTT. As protein: CASSSLSGGELFF.

CDR3 amino acids: CASSIQTGEGNEQFF. The DNA of the CDR3 is TGTGCCAGTAGTATACAGACAGGGGAGGGGAATGAGCAGTTCTTC. The chain links TRBV19 to TRBJ2-1; tentative D call: TRBD1 (8 bases). The CDR3 runs 15 residues. The germline V gene encodes CDR1 LNHDA and CDR2 SQIVND (reference sequence). Trimming shortened V by 2 bases and J by 7 bases, and 15 bases separated the two germline ends.

This clonotype was counted a few times. The V gene is TRBV7-9, the J gene TRBJ2-3; D remains ambiguous. Germline V gene sequence: CDR1 SEHNR, CDR2 FQNEAQ (reference sequence). This CDR3 is built from 15 residues. V gave up 6 bases and J gave up 6 bases, with 19 bases separating them. The CDR3 nucleotides read TGTGCCAGCAGTTCTGACATGACGTTTAGGGATACGCAGTATTTT. Protein: CASSSDMTFRDTQYF. The entire variable domain, with the rest obtained from reference TRBV7-9 and TRBJ2-3, is as follows: DTGVSQNPRHKITKRGQNVTFRCDPISEHNRLYWYRQTLGQGPEFLTYFQNEAQLEKSRLLSDRFSAERPKGSFSTLEIQRTEQGDSAMYLCASSSDMTFRDTQYFGPGTRLTVL.

This clonotype was seen a single time. At one end, the junction sequence differs from germline, possibly due to a read error. In nucleotides, the CDR3 is TGTGCCAGCAGCTTCTGGGACAGGGGGAAGTACGAGCAGTACTTC. Translated, it gives CASSFWDRGKYEQYF. J is TRBJ2-7 and V is TRBV5-3; 11 bases are a match to TRBD1. TRBV5-3 is an open reading frame, and its role is uncertain. The CDR3 runs 15 residues.